The clone carrying this T cell receptor beta chain appeared many times. Each CDR3 protein is one row after TCRdb ran MiXCR on the 5' RACE reads. In the table there are 30,000 or so distinct CDR3 sequences, roughly 5.6% of which are singletons. The CDR3 is 15 amino acids. Germline V lookup: CDR1 MNHEY, CDR2 SMNVEV (reference sequence). V gave up 4 bases and J gave up 6 bases, with 17 bases separating them. This specimen comes from a study of early T cells in non-severe SARS-CoV-2 infection. About the study: Sequencing input comprised bulk RNA from unsorted whole blood; chain pairing was not available.

The receptor's source is an adult who was a healthcare worker with PCR-confirmed SARS-CoV-2 infection or an uninfected control (not recorded which). The sample consisted of whole blood. The chain joins TRBV27 to TRBJ2-3; D possibly corresponds to TRBD1 (7 bases). Here the CDR3 reads CASSSWTGRGDTQYF. In DNA form, the CDR3 reads TGTGCCAGCAGTTCTTGGACAGGACGGGGGGATACGCAGTATTTT.